The sequence of this T cell receptor beta chain was determined in a study of T cell responses to AZD1222 COVID-19 vaccine. Study results and caveats: In a largely white British group with more females than males, clonal diversity was possibly underestimated.

Germline CDR1 and CDR2: MNHNS and SASEGT. V gave up 5 bases and J gave up 7 bases, with 12 bases separating them. The CDR3 runs to 14 residues. Clones were read by immunoSEQ multiplex PCR, and TCRdb kept only the in-frame ones, dropping some. The sample yields around 200,000 clones, just over 85% seen once. About this clone itself: Its antigen remains unknown.

This TCR was recovered from an adult in good health. This chain joins TRBV6-1 and TRBJ1-6, with a weak D call TRBD1 (6 bases). The sequencing used peripheral blood, collected on day 0 of AZD1222 vaccination. This chain's CDR3 is CASSFTGPNSPLHF. Here the CDR3 DNA reads TGTGCCAGCAGTTTCACAGGGCCCAATTCACCCCTCCACTTT.